This T cell receptor (beta chain) was obtained from a study of CD8 T cells in Susac syndrome. Background on the study: Clinical remission applied to fewer than ten sequenced Susac syndrome patients, and more than five had active disease.

Random hexamers primed reverse transcription of roughly 0.5 to 1 ug RNA. TCRdb ran MiXCR on the immunoSEQ multiplex PCR reads and lists one entry per CDR3 protein. The sample has tens of thousands of distinct CDR3 sequences; 95% to 96% are singletons. This clonotype was picked up one time. Germline CDR1 and CDR2: DFQATT and SNEGSKA (reference sequence). This CDR3 is 14 amino acids long. Trimming took 5 bases from V and 4 from J, leaving 14 bases between them. V is TRBV20-1 and J is TRBJ1-4; tentative D call: TRBD1 (5 bases). The sequence came from a human donor with Susac syndrome. Source material: CD8+ T cells from PBMCs. The CDR3 DNA reads as TGCAGTGCTGCCCAGGGAAAGGGTAATGAAAAACTGTTTTTT. This gives the protein CSAAQGKGNEKLFF.